The sequence of this T cell receptor beta chain was determined in a study of cytomegalovirus exposure and HLA in healthy donors. Overall study results and limits: The investigators catalogued 150 to 200 TCR beta chains as cytomegalovirus-associated. The authors assumed roughly uniform sequencing depth across donors for presence/absence analyses. Several top significant clusters appeared, in a later analysis, to be linked to common viral pathogens.

The primer mix had 60 Vbeta and 13 Jbeta primers. Profiling relied on immunoSEQ multiplex PCR, and the TCRdb table lists in-frame clones only, not all of them. Its listing shows around 50,000 clones. To note about this clone: Antigen: not known.

At sampling all donors were nominally healthy, likely with unrecorded immune exposures. Germline CDR1 and CDR2: SGHNT and YYREEE (reference sequence). The CDR3 is made up of 16 amino acids. The V segment lost 0 bases and the J segment 4 bases; nucleotides outside the gene matches: 5. The chain is built from TRBV5-4 and TRBJ2-1; 9 nucleotides line up with TRBD1. The sample taken for sequencing was PBMCs. The TCR originated in a young woman in good health and CMV-seropositive. CDR3 nucleotides: TGTGCCAGCAGCTTGGTGGGACAGGGACCGTACAATGAGCAGTTCTTC. Its translation is CASSLVGQGPYNEQFF.